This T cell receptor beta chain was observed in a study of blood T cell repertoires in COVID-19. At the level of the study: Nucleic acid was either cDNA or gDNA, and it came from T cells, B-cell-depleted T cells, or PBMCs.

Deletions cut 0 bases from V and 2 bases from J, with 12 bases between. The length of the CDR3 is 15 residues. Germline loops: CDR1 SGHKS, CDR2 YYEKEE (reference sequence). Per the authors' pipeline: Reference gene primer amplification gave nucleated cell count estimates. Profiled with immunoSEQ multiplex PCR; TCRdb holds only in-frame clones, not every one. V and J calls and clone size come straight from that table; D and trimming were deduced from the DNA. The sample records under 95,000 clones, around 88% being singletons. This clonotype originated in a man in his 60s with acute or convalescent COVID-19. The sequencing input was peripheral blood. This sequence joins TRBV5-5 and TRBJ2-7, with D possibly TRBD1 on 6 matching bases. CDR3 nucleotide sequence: TGTGCCAGCAGCTTGGGGGCAGGGGCTACCTACGAGCAGTACTTC. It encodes CASSLGAGATYEQYF. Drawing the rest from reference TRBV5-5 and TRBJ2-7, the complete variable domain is DAGVTQSPTHLIKTRGQQVTLRCSPISGHKSVSWYQQVLGQGPQFIFQYYEKEERGRGNFPDRFSARQFPNYSSELNVNALLLGDSALYLCASSLGAGATYEQYFGPGTRLTVT.